Following are 5 T cell receptor beta chains from one sample sequenced in a study of CD8+CD57+ T cells in acquired aplastic anemia. Genomic DNA was employed as the template in profiling TCR beta VDJ and CDR3. TCRdb processed the reads anew with MiXCR; each CDR3 protein has one entry. The sample has 150,000 to 200,000 distinct CDR3 sequences, roughly half seen once. The authors sequenced patients whose flow cytometry had shown CD8+CD57+ cell expansion. The material sequenced was sorted CD4+, CD8+, or CD8+CD57+ T cells (not recorded which) from PBMCs. All receptors derive from a human donor with aplastic anemia.

This clonotype was counted ten times or more. The V gene is TRBV29-1, the J gene TRBJ1-4; no clear D gene. V was shortened by 7 bases and J by 4 bases, with 13 bases between the two germline ends. The CDR3 is made up of 13 amino acids. The germline gives CDR1 SQVTM, CDR2 ANQGSEA. The CDR3 DNA reads as TGCAGCGCACGCGGATCGAATAATGAAAAACTGTTTTTT. Translating gives CSARGSNNEKLFF. Using reference TRBV29-1 and TRBJ1-4 for the parts outside the CDR3, the full variable domain is SAVISQKPSRDICQRGTSLTIQCQVDSQVTMMFWYRQQPGQSLTLIATANQGSEATYESGFVIDKFPISRPNLTFSTLTVSNMSPEDSSIYLCSARGSNNEKLFFGSGTQLSVL.

This clonotype was recorded at least ten times. This chain uses TRBV7-3 with TRBJ2-2; D may match TRBD1 or TRBD2 (5 bases each). The V gene's germline CDR1 is SGHTA and CDR2 FQGTGA. The ends were cut back, 5 bases at V and 0 bases at J, with 16 bases in the middle. The CDR3 has 17 amino acids. CDR3 nucleotides: TGTGCCAGCAGCCGCGTATTTCCGGGGCCGAACACCGGGGAGCTGTTTTTT. Translated, it gives CASSRVFPGPNTGELFF.

In regard to this clonotype: A much bigger clone sits one base away, suggesting this may be a read error. The final CDR3 position lacks the conserved phenylalanine or tryptophan, pointing to a likely read error. The CDR3, as DNA: TGCGCCAGCAGCTCCCTCGGGGGTATCAATTATGGCTACACCTCC. Encoded protein: CASSSLGGINYGYTS. The rearrangement uses TRBV5-1 and TRBJ1-2; possibly TRBD1 for D (5 bases). V shed 3 bases and J shed 5 bases, with 17 bases lying between them. This CDR3 contains 15 residues. The V gene's germline CDR1 is SGHRS and CDR2 YFSETQ.

Ten or more counts support this clonotype. The chain is built from TRBV19 and TRBJ2-1, with unresolved D. Germline V gene sequence: CDR1 LNHDA, CDR2 SQIVND (reference sequence). CDR3 size: 11 residues. The ends were cut back, 6 bases at V and 9 bases at J, with 9 bases in the middle. The CDR3: CASSRWSEQFF. CDR3 nucleotides: TGTGCCAGTAGCCGGTGGAGTGAGCAGTTCTTC.

J is TRBJ2-7 and V is TRBV7-9; tentative D call: TRBD1 (5 bases). V lost 3 bases and J 0 bases, leaving 9 bases between the germline ends. CDR3 length: 14 residues. CDR1 and CDR2 (germline): SEHNR, FQNEAQ (reference sequence). CDR3 sequence reads: CASSLAGPSYEQYF. CDR3 nucleotide sequence: TGTGCCAGCAGCTTGGCAGGGCCCTCCTACGAGCAGTACTTC.